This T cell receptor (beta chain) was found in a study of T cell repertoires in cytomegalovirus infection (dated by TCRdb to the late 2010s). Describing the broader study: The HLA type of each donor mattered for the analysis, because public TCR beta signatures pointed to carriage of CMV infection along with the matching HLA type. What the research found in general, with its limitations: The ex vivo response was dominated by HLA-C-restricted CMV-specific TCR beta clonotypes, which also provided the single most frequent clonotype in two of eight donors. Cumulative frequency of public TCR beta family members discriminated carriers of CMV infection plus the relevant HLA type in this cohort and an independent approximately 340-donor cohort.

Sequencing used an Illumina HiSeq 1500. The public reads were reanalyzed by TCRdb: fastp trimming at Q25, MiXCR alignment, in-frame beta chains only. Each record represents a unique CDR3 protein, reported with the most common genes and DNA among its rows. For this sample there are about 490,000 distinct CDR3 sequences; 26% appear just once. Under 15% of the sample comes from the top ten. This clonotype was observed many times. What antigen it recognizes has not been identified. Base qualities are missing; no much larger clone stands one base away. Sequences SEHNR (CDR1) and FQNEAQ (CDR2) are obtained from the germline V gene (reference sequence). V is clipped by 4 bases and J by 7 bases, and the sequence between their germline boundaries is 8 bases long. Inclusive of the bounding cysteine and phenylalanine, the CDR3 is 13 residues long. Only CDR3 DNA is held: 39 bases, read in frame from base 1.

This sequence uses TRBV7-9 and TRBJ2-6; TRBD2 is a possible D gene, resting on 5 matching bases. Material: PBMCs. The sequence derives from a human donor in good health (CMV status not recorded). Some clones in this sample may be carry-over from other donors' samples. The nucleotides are TGTGCCAGCAGCTCCCGGGAAGCCAACGTCCTGACTTTC. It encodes CASSSREANVLTF.